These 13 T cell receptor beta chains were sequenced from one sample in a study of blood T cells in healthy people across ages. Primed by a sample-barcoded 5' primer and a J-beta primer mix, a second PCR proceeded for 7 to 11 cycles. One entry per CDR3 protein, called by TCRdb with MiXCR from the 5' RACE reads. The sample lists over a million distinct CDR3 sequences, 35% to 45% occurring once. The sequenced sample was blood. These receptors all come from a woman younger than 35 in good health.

The CDR3 DNA reads TGTGCCAGCAGTTCTAACGCAAGGAACACTGAAGCTTTCTTT. Residues: CASSSNARNTEAFF. V usage is TRBV12-3 or TRBV12-4 and J usage is TRBJ1-1; no clear D gene. V was pared by 4 bases and J by 1 base, with 10 bases between. The CDR3 consists of 14 residues.

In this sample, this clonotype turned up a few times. The CDR3 nucleotides are TGTGCCAGCAGCCAAGCAGCTGCGTTTGGCTATGGCTACACCTTC. Its translation: CASSQAAAFGYGYTF. This sequence joins TRBV3-1 and TRBJ1-2; D remains ambiguous. Germline values: CDR1 LGHDT, CDR2 YNNKEL (reference sequence). The CDR3 is 15 amino acids. Deletions cut 1 base from V and 4 bases from J, with 13 bases between.

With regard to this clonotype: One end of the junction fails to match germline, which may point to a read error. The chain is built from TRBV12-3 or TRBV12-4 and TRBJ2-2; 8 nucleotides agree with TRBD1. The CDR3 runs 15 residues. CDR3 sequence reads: CASSFQGATTGELFF. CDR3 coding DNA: TGCGCCAGCAGTTTTCAGGGGGCAACCACCGGGGAGCTGTTTTTT.

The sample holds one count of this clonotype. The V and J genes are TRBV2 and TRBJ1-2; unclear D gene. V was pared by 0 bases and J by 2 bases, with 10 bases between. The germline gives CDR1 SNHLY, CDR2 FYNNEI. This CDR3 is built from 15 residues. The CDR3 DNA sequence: TGTGCCAGCAGTGAAGCGTTTACTGGGAACTATGGCTACACCTTC. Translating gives CASSEAFTGNYGYTF.

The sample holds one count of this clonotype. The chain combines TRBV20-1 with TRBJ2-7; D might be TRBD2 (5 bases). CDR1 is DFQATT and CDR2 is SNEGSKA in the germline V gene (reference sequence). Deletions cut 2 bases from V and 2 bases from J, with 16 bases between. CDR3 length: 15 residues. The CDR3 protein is CSARNPLVPTYEQYF. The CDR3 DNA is TGCAGTGCTAGAAACCCACTAGTCCCCACCTACGAGCAGTACTTC.

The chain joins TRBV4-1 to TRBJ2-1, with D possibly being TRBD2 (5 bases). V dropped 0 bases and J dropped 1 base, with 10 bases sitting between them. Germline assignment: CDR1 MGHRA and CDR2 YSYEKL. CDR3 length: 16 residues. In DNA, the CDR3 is TGCGCCAGCAGCCAAGATGAGCGGTATTCCTACAATGAGCAGTTCTTC. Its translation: CASSQDERYSYNEQFF.

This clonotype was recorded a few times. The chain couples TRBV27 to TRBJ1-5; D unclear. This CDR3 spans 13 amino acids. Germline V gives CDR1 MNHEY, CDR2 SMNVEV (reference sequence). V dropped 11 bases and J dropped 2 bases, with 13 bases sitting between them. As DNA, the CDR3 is TGTGCCTCAGGAAAAATCGGCAATCAGCCCCAGCATTTT. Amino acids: CASGKIGNQPQHF.

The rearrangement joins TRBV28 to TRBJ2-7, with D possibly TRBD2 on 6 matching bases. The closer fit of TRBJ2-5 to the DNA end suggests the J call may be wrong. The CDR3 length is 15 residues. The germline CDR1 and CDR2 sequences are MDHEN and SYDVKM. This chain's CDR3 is CASTPYERSGETQYF. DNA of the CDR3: TGTGCCAGCACTCCCTACGAGCGGAGCGGGGAGACCCAGTACTTC.

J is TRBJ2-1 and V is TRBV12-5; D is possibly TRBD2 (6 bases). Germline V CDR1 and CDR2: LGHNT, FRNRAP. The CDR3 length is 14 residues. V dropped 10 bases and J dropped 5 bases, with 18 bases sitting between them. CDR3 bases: TGTGCTACCGCATCGGGAGCCACCAACAATGAGCAGTTCTTC. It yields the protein CATASGATNNEQFF.

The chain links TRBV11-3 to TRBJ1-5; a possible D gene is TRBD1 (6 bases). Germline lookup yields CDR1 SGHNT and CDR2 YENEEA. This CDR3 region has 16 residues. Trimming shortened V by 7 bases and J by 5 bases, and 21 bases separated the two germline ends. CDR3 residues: CASTTDPRGFDQPQHF. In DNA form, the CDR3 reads TGTGCCAGCACTACTGACCCCAGGGGATTTGATCAGCCCCAGCATTTT.

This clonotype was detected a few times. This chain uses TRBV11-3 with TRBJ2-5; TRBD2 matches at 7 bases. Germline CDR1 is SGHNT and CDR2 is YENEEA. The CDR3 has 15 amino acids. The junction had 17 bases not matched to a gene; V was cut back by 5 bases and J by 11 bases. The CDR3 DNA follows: TGTGCCAGCAGCGGCACCGGGAGGCACTACAATGAGCAGTACTTC. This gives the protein CASSGTGRHYNEQYF. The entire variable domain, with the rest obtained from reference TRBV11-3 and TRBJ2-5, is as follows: EAGVVQSPRYKIIEKKQPVAFWCNPISGHNTLYWYLQNLGQGPELLIRYENEEAVDDSQLPKDRFSAERLKGVDSTLKIQPAELGDSAVYLCASSGTGRHYNEQYFGPGTRLLVL.

The CDR3 nucleotides read TGTGCCAGCCAAGAGGCAGGACTAGCGGTTTACAATGAGCAGTTCTTC. This translates into CASQEAGLAVYNEQFF. The chain uses TRBV4-2 and TRBJ2-1, with 10 bases that match TRBD2. V was clipped by 8 bases and J by 4 bases; unmatched bases: 11. Looked up from germline, CDR1 is LGHNA and CDR2 is YNFKEQ. The CDR3 is 16 amino acids.

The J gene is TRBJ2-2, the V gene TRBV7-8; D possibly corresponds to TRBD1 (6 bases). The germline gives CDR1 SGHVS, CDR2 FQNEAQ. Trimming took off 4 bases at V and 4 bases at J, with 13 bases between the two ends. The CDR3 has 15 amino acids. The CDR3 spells CASSWDTRVTGELFF. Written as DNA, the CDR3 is TGTGCCAGCAGCTGGGACACCCGCGTCACCGGGGAGCTGTTTTTT.